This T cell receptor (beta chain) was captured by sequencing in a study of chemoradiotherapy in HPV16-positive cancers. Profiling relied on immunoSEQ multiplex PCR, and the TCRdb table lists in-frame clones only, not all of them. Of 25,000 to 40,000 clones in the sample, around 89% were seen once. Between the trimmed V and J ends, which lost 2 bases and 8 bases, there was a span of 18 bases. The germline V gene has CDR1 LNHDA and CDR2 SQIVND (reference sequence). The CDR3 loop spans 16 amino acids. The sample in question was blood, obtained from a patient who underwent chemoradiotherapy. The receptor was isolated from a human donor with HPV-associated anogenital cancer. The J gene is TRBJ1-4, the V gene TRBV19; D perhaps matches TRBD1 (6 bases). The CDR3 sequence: CASSISSWGAGEKLFF. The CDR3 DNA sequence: TGTGCCAGTAGTATATCCTCTTGGGGGGCTGGCGAAAAACTGTTTTTT.